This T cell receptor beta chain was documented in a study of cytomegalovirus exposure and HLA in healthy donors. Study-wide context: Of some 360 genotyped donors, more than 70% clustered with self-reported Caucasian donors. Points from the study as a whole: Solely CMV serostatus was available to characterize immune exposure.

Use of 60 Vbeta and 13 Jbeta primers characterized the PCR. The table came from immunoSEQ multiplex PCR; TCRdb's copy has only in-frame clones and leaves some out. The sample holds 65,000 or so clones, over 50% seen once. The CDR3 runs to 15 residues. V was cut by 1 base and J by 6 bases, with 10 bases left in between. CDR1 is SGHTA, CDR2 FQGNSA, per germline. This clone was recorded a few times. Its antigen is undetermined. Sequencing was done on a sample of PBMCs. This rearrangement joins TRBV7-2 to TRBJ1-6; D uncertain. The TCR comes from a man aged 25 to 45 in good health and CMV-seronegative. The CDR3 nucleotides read TGTGCCAGCAGCTTAGGGGCAGTCGCTAATTCACCCCTCCACTTT. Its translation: CASSLGAVANSPLHF.